Shown below are 7 T cell receptor delta chains from a single sample sequenced in a study of gamma-delta chains in newborns, infants, children. TCRdb re-called clones from the reads via CATT. The sample holds fewer than 15,000 delta-chain clones, about 7% seen once. Sample: blood. Source of these receptors: a child who was a newborn, infant or young child, either healthy, febrile or measles-vaccinated (not recorded which).

This clone has just a few counts. Written as DNA, the CDR3 is TGTGCCTGTGACACCGTTGGGGTCCCCAGCTCCTGGGACACCCGACAGATGTTTTTC. It translates to CACDTVGVPSSWDTRQMFF. The chain couples TRDV2 to TRDJ3; a possible D gene is TRDD3 (5 bases). V was trimmed by 0 bases and J by 0 bases, leaving 14 bases between them. The CDR3 consists of 19 residues. CDR1 GEAIGNYY and CDR2 EKD come from the germline V gene.

This clone appeared a few times. Additional DNA sequences in this sample encode the identical CDR3. The chain links TRDV2 to TRDJ2, with 10 bases fitting TRDD3. The CDR3 has 14 amino acids. J was trimmed by 5 bases and V by 3 bases; bases with no gene match: 2. Looked up from germline, CDR1 is GEAIGNYY and CDR2 is EKD. For the CDR3, the DNA is TGTGCCTGTGACTGGGGGATACCAACAGCACAACTCTTCTTT. Amino acids: CACDWGIPTAQLFF.

Judged by abundance, this clone is medium-sized. This sequence may be a read error, since a much larger clone differs from it by one base. This rearrangement joins TRDV2 to TRDJ3; 11 nucleotides line up with TRDD3. Germline loops: CDR1 GEAIGNYY, CDR2 EKD. The trim removed 2 bases at V and 0 bases at J, leaving 2 bases unmatched. The CDR3 has 18 amino acids. The CDR3 spells CACDILGDNSWDTRQMFF. In DNA form, the CDR3 reads TGTGCCTGTGACATACTGGGGGATAACTCCTGGGACACCCGACAGATGTTTTTC.

This clone has more than one count but fewer than ten. This rearrangement joins TRDV2 to TRDJ3; 7 bases are a match to TRDD3. V shed 2 bases and J 2 bases; nucleotides not matched to a gene: 5. The CDR3 consists of 17 residues. CDR1 is GEAIGNYY and CDR2 is EKD in the germline V gene. Here the CDR3 DNA reads TGTGCCTGTGACAACTGGGGATTACCCTGGGACACCCGACAGATGTTTTTC. This encodes CACDNWGLPWDTRQMFF.

Remarks on this clone: The protein in TCRdb stems from a much larger clone and differs at residue 3 from this DNA's translation, likely a read error; here the protein is translated from the DNA. The V gene is TRDV2, the J gene TRDJ3; 9 bases are a match to TRDD3. Germline loops: CDR1 GEAIGNYY, CDR2 EKD. The CDR3 spans 17 residues. Here the CDR3 DNA reads TGTGCCCGTGACATACTGGGGGACTCCTGGGACACCCGACAGATGTTTTTC. It is translated as CARDILGDSWDTRQMFF.

In its sample, this clone ranks as medium-sized. A single base separates this from a much larger clone, so it may be a read error. In the same sample, other DNA sequences code for this CDR3. The chain has TRDV2 and TRDJ3, with D perhaps matching TRDD3 (5 bases). The CDR3 runs to 13 residues. Germline-derived CDR1 and CDR2 are GEAIGNYY and EKD. CDR3 protein: CACDTWDTRQMFF. The CDR3, as DNA: TGTGCCTGTGACACCTGGGATACCCGACAGATGTTTTTC.

V and J are TRDV2 and TRDJ3; the match to TRDD3 covers 11 bases. The length of the CDR3 is 19 residues. With 1 base clipped from V and 0 bases from J, the junction kept 4 bases outside the gene matches. The germline V gene encodes CDR1 GEAIGNYY and CDR2 EKD. CDR3 amino acids: CACDTGGYGGSWDTRQMFF. The CDR3 nucleotides read TGTGCCTGTGACACTGGGGGATACGGGGGCTCCTGGGACACCCGACAGATGTTTTTC.